The clone carrying this TCR beta chain was observed a handful of times. The antigen remains unidentified. Vbeta (60) and Jbeta (13) primers were used in the PCR. TCRdb keeps only in-frame clones here, not all; method: immunoSEQ multiplex PCR. Seen here are roughly 62,000 clones, roughly 80% observed once, and the top ten hold more than 3%. This entry comes from a study of cytomegalovirus exposure and HLA in healthy donors. Findings of the study overall: The study flagged some 170 TCR beta chains as cytomegalovirus-associated.

Germline assignment: CDR1 MNHNY and CDR2 SVGAGI (reference sequence). This CDR3 is built from 12 residues. The trim removed 5 bases at V and 14 bases at J, leaving 10 bases unmatched. The chain joins TRBV6-6 to TRBJ1-2; 8 bases align to TRBD1. This receptor was identified in a woman between 40 and 55 years old in good health and CMV-seropositive. Sequencing was performed on PBMCs. CDR3: CASSPRGQGLTF. In nucleotides, the CDR3 is TGTGCCAGCAGTCCGCGAGGACAGGGCTTAACCTTC.